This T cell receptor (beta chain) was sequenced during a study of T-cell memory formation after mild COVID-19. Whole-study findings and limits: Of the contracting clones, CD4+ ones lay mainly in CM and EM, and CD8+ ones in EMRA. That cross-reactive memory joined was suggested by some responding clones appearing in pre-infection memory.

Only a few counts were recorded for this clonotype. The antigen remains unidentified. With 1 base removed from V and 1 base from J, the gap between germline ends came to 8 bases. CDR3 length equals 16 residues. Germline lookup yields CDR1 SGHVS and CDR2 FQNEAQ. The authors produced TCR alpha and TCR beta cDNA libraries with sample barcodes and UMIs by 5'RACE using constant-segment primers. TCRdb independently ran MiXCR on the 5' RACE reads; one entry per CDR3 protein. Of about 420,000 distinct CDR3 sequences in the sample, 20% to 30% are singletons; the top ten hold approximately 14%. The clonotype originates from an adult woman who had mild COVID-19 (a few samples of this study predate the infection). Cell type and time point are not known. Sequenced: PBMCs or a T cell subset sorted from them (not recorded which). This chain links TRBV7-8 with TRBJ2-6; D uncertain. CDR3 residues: CASSLGVTSGANVLTF. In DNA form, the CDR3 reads TGTGCCAGCAGCTTAGGAGTTACTTCTGGGGCCAACGTCCTGACTTTC.